The T cell receptor (beta chain) described here comes from a study of blood T cell repertoires in COVID-19. About the research overall: Samples came from the United States, Italy and Spain, spanning acute and convalescent COVID-19.

Trimming removed 4 bases from V and 2 bases from J, with 9 bases in between. CDR1 is KGHDR, CDR2 SFDVKD, per germline. CDR3 size: 14 residues. Original data processing: Quantification of nucleated cells was approximated via reference gene primer amplification. The data were produced by immunoSEQ multiplex PCR, yet TCRdb's version contains in-frame clones alone and is incomplete. Clone size and the V and J calls come from that table; the DNA yielded D and trimming. The data show 70,000 to 95,000 clones, around 86% seen once. The clonotype originates from a human donor in a cohort sampled during active COVID-19. The chain links TRBV24-1 to TRBJ2-3; no clear D gene. The sequenced sample was peripheral blood. The CDR3 nucleotides read TGTGCCACCAGTGACAGTTTCAACACAGATACGCAGTATTTT. Its protein is CATSDSFNTDTQYF.